This T cell receptor (beta chain) originates from a study of blood T cell repertoires in COVID-19. Concerning this clone: A junction end diverges from the germline sequence, so it may reflect a read error.

Germline assignment: CDR1 MNHEY and CDR2 SMNVEV (reference sequence). The CDR3 totals 18 residues. As originally analysed: Scientists estimated how many nucleated cells there were by amplifying reference gene primers. The data were produced by immunoSEQ multiplex PCR, yet TCRdb's version contains in-frame clones alone and is incomplete. The V and J calls and clone size were taken over from that table, and D and trimming were inferred from the DNA. The table lists about 300,000 clones, 90% of them singletons. Those who participated ranged in age from roughly 18 to 89 years and resided in about two dozen US areas. Assignments of participants to cohorts depended upon their own reported clinical history.

This sequence originates from a young woman with acute COVID-19. Material: PBMCs or T cells enriched from blood (not recorded which). The V gene is TRBV27, the J gene TRBJ1-6; D may be TRBD1 (5 bases). CDR3 bases: TGTGTCAGCAGTATGGACGGTCGCAGGGTCGCCTATAATTCACCCCTCCACTTT. It yields the protein CVSSMDGRRVAYNSPLHF.